This TCR beta chain was sequenced during a study of T cell responses to AZD1222 COVID-19 vaccine (dated by TCRdb to 2020 to 2023). For the study in its entirety: AZD1222 recipients whose second dose came at about 4 weeks and those whose second dose came at about 12 weeks were combined into one group, since spike-specific TCR depth and breadth did not differ between the two schedules. TCR sequencing covered over 230 trial participants: 207 given two doses of AZD1222 and about 26 given two doses of MenACWY control vaccine. Trial participants were enrolled by age into 18-55, 56-69 and 70-plus year subgroups, with around 140, 26 and 57 TCR-sequenced participants respectively. Study-wide findings and limitations: A significant rise in spike-specific TCR breadth and depth was observed after two AZD1222 doses relative to day 0 and relative to MenACWY recipients. The whole spike protein was spanned by vaccine-associated CD4 TCRs, and dominant responses were seen in regions 160-218 and 743-854. Because no day 14 peak-response samples were available, the repertoires could be characterized only after the peak T cell response. Participants were mostly white British and included more females than males, and it was suggested by the authors that clonal diversity may have been underestimated. The 56-69-year group was small, and its depth increase did not reach significance, likely because of low power. Epitopes outside the regions mutated in the B.1.351 and B.1.1.7 variants were reportedly recognized by nearly half of the unique spike-specific TCRs. Only five or six AZD1222 recipients were SARS-CoV-2 seropositive at baseline, limiting conclusions about previously exposed vaccinees.

The germline V gene (reference sequence) gives CDR1 as SGHKS and CDR2 as YYEKEE. The CDR3, cysteine through phenylalanine, is 15 amino acids long. Only the CDR3 portion is preserved as DNA: 45 bases, with reading frame beginning at the first base. Ends trimmed: V by 4 bases, J by 14 bases; bases unmatched to a gene: 11. Regarding this clone: Its antigen is unknown. Base qualities are missing; no much larger clone stands one base away.

This sample's time point label indicates: baseline before first vaccination. Vaccinee samples were obtained from the UK trials COV001 and COV002, which included a single-blind randomized controlled phase 2/3 trial of AZD1222 (ChAdOx1 nCoV-19) in healthy adults. For TCRbeta chain sequencing, PBMC samples were collected from trial participants at day 0 and at day 28 after the second dose. The CDR3 regions of human TCRbeta chains were analyzed by immunosequencing. As for the original processing: Repertoire TCRs were matched against a reference library of SARS-CoV-2-specific TCRs generated with the MIRA antigen-specificity platform. Breadth was defined as the fraction of unique TCRs that were SARS-CoV-2-associated, and depth was defined as the fraction of total T cells that were SARS-CoV-2-associated. Each spike-specific TCR was assigned to its reactive spike region and to a CD4 or CD8 class using the MIRA data. Log10-transformed breadth and depth values were compared by one-way ANOVA with Sidak's multiple comparisons tests. TCRdb took over this immuneACCESS table, retaining in-frame rearrangements with V and J assigned. Such tables are incomplete; in checked studies, under half of the missing clones stem from an unresolved V gene, and the remainder is unexplained. V, J and clone size are taken as reported in that table, and D and trimming were inferred from the DNA itself. In this sample the table shows over 75,000 clones, about nine tenths of which occur a single time. The ten top clones hold about 3% of the sample.

In this chain, TRBV5-5 is recombined with TRBJ2-2, with 13 bases matching TRBD2. This specimen consisted of peripheral blood, obtained on day 0 of AZD1222 vaccination. This receptor was identified in an adult in good health. CDR3 loop: CASSQGLAGALRLFF. The nucleotide sequence is given as TGTGCCAGCAGCCAAGGACTAGCGGGGGCCCTACGTCTGTTTTTT.